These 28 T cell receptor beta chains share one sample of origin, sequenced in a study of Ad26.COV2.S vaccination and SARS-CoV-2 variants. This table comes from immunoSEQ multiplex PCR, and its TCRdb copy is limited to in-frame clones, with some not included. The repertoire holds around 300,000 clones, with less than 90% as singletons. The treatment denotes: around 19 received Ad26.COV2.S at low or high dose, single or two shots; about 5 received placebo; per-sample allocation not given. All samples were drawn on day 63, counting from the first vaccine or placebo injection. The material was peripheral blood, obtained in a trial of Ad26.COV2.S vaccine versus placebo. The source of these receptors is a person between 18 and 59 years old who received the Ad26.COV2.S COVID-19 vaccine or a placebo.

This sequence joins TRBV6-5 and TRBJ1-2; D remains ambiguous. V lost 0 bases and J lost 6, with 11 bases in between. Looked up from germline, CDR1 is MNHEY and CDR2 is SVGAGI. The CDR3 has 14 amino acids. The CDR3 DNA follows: TGTGCCAGCAGTTACTCGAACGGTGGGGATGGCTACACCTTC. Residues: CASSYSNGGDGYTF.

This CDR3 reads CASSEWGNQANQPQHF. The CDR3 coding sequence is TGTGCCAGCAGTGAATGGGGGAACCAAGCCAATCAGCCCCAGCATTTT. The rearrangement uses TRBV2 and TRBJ1-5; possibly TRBD1 for D (5 bases). Germline V CDR1 and CDR2: SNHLY, FYNNEI. This CDR3 comprises 16 residues. Trimming took off 2 bases at V and 3 bases at J, with 14 bases between the two ends.

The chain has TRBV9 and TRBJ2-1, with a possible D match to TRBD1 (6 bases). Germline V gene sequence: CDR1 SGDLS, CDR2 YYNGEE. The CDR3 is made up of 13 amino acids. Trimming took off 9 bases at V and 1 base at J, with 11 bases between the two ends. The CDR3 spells CATVQGSYNEQFF. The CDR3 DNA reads TGTGCCACCGTACAGGGATCCTACAATGAGCAGTTCTTC.

CDR3 sequence reads: CASRLAGVNTGELFF. DNA of the CDR3: TGTGCCAGCAGGTTAGCGGGCGTCAACACCGGGGAGCTGTTTTTT. This chain joins TRBV6-5 and TRBJ2-2; 7 positions match TRBD2. Germline trimming cut 6 bases from V and 2 bases from J; bases unmatched to any gene: 6. The CDR3 has 15 residues. The germline gives CDR1 MNHEY, CDR2 SVGAGI.

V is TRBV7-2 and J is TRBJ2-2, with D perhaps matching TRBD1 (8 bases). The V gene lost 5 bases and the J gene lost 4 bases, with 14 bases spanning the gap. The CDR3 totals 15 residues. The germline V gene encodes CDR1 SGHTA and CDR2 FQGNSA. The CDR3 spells CASSPQGGSTGELFF. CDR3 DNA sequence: TGTGCCAGCAGCCCACAGGGGGGGAGCACCGGGGAGCTGTTTTTT.

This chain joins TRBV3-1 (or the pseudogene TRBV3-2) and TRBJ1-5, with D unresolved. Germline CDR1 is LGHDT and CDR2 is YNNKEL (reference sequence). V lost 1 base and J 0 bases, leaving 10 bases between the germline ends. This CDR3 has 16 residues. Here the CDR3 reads CASSQGHSYSNQPQHF. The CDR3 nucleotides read TGTGCCAGCAGCCAAGGGCACTCATATAGCAATCAGCCCCAGCATTTT.

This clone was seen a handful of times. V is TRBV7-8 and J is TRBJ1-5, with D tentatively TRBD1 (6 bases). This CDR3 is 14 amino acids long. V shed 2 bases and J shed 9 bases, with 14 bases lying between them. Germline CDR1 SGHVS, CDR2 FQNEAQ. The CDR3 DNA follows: TGTGCCAGCAGCTTAATGTCAGGGGTAGGGCCCCAGCATTTT. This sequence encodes CASSLMSGVGPQHF.

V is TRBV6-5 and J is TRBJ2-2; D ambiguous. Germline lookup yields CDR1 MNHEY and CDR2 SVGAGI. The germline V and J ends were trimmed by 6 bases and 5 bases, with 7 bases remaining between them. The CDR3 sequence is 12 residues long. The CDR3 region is CASRPVTGELFF. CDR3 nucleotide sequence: TGTGCCAGCAGACCTGTAACCGGGGAGCTGTTTTTT.

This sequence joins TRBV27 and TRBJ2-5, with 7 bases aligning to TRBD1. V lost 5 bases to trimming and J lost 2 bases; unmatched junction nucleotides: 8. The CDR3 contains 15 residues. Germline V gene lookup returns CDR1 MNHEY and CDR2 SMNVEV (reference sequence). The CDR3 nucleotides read TGTGCCAGCAGTGCCCGGGACAGTACTCAAGAGACCCAGTACTTC. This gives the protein CASSARDSTQETQYF.

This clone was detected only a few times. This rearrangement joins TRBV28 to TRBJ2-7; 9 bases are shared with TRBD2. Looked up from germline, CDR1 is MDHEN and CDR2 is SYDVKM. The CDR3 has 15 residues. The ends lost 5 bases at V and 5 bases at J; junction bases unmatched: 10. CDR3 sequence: CASSVTGSGSNEQYF. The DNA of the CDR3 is TGTGCCAGCAGTGTAACAGGTAGCGGGAGTAACGAGCAGTACTTC.

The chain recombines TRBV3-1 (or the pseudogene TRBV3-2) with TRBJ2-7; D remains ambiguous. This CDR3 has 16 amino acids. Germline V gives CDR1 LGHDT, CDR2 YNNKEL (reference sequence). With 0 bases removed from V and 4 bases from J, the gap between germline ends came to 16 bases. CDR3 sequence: CASSQEMDGRGYEQYF. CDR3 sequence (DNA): TGTGCCAGCAGCCAAGAAATGGACGGCCGTGGGTACGAGCAGTACTTC.

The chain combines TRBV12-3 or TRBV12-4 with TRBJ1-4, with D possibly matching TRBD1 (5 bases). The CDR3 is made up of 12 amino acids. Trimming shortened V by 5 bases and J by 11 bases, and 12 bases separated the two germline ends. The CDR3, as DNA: TGTGCCAGCAGTCCTTACAGGAATAAACTGTTTTTT. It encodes CASSPYRNKLFF.

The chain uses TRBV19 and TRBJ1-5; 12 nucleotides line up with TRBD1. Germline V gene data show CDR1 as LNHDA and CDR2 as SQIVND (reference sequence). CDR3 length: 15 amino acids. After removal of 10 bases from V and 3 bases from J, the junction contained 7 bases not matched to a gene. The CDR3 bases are TGTGCCACCCGGGACAGGGGGCTTGACAATCAGCCCCAGCATTTT. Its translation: CATRDRGLDNQPQHF.

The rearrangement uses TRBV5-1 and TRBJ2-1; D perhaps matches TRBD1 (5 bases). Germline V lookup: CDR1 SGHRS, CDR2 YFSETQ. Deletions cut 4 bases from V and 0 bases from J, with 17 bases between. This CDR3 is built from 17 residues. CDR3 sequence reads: CASSQATVRSSYNEQFF. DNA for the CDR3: TGCGCCAGCAGCCAGGCGACAGTGAGGAGCTCCTACAATGAGCAGTTCTTC.

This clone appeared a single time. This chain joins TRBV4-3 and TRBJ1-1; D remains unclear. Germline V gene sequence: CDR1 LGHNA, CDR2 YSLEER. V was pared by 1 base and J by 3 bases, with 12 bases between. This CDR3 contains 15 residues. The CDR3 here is CASSQGVTLDTEAFF. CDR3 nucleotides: TGCGCCAGCAGCCAAGGGGTTACCCTGGACACTGAAGCTTTCTTT.

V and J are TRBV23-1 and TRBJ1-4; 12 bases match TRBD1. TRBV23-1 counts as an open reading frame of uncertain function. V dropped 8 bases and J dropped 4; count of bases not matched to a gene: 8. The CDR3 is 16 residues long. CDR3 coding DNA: TGCGCCAGCGGGCACGGGACAGGGGGCGATAATGAAAAACTGTTTTTT. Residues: CASGHGTGGDNEKLFF.

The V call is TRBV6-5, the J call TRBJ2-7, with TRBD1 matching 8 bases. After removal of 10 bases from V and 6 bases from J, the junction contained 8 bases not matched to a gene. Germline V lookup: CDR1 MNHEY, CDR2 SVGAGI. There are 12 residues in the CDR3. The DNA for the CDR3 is TGTGCCAACGGACAGGGTGTTGCCGAGCAGTACTTC. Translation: CANGQGVAEQYF.

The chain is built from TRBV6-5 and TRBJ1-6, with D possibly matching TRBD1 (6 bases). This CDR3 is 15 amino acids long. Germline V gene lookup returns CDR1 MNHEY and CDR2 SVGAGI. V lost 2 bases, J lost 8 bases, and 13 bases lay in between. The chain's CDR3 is CASSYADRPDSPLHF. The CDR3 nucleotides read TGTGCCAGCAGTTACGCTGACAGGCCTGATTCACCCCTCCACTTT.

The DNA for the CDR3 is TGTGCCAGCAGCCCACCCGGGGCAGGCCTTAATGAAAAACTGTTTTTT. Translating it yields CASSPPGAGLNEKLFF. The chain employs TRBV7-2 and TRBJ1-4; perhaps TRBD1 as D (5 bases). The CDR3 sequence is 16 residues long. V lost 5 bases, J lost 4 bases, and 17 bases lay in between. CDR1 is SGHTA, CDR2 FQGNSA, per germline.

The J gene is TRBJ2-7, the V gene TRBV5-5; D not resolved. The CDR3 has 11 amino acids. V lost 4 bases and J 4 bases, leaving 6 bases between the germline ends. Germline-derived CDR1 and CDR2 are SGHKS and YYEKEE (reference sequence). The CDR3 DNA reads TGTGCCAGCAGCAATATTTACGAGCAGTACTTC. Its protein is CASSNIYEQYF.

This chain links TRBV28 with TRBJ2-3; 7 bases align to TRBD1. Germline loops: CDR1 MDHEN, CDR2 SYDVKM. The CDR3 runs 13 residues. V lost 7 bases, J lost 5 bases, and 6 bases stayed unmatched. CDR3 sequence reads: CASIRQGGDTQYF. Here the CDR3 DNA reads TGTGCCAGCATACGACAGGGTGGAGATACGCAGTATTTT. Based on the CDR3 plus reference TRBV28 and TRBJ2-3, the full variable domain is DVKVTQSSRYLVKRTGEKVFLECVQDMDHENMFWYRQDPGLGLRLIYFSYDVKMKEKGDIPEGYSVSREKKERFSLILESASTNQTSMYLCASIRQGGDTQYFGPGTRLTVL.

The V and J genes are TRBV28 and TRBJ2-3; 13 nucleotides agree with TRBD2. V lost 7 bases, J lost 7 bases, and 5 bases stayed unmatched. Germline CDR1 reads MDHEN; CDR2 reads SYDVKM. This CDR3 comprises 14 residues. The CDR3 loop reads CASTQGLAGNTQYF. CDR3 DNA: TGTGCCAGCACTCAGGGACTAGCGGGGAATACGCAGTATTTT.

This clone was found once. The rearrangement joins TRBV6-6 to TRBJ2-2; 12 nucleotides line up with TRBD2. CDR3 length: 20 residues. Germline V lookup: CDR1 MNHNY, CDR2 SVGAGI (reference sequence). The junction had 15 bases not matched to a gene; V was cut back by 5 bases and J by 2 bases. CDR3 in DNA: TGTGCCAGCAGTCTAACTAGCGGGGGGCCCACTATAGGAAACACCGGGGAGCTGTTTTTT. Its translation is CASSLTSGGPTIGNTGELFF.

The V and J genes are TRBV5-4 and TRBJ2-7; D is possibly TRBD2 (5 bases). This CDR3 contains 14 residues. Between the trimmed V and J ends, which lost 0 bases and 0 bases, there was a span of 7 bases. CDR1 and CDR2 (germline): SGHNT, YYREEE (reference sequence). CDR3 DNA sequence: TGTGCCAGCAGCTTGGCGGGGTTCTCCTACGAGCAGTACTTC. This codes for CASSLAGFSYEQYF.

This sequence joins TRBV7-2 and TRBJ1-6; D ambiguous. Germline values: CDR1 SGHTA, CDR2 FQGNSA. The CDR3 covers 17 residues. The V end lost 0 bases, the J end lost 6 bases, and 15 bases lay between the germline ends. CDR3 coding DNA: TGTGCCAGCAGCTTAGCAAGGGCAGGCCTCCCTAATTCACCCCTCCACTTT. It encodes CASSLARAGLPNSPLHF. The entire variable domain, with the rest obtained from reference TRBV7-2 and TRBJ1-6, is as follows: GAGVSQSPSNKVTEKGKDVELRCDPISGHTALYWYRQSLGQGLEFLIYFQGNSAPDKSGLPSDRFSAERTGGSVSTLTIQRTQQEDSAVYLCASSLARAGLPNSPLHFGNGTRLTVT.

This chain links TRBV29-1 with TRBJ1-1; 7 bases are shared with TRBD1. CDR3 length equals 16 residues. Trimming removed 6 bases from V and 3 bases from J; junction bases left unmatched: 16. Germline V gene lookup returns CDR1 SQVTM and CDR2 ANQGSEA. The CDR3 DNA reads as TGCAGCGTCGATACTAATAGAGGGGGCGCGGACACTGAAGCTTTCTTT. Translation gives CSVDTNRGGADTEAFF.

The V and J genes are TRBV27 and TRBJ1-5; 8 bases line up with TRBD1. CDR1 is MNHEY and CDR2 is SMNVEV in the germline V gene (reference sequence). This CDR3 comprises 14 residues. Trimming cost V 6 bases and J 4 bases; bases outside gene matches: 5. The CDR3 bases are TGTGCCAGCAGCTGGACAGGGCGGAATCAGCCCCAGCATTTT. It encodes CASSWTGRNQPQHF.

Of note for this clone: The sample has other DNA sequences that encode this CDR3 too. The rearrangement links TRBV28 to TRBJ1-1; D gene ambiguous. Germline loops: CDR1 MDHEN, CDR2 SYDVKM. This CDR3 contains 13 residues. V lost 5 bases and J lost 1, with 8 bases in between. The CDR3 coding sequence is TGTGCCAGCAGTATACAAGGGAACACTGAAGCTTTCTTT. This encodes CASSIQGNTEAFF.